Below are 32 T cell receptor beta chains sequenced from a single sample in a study of CD8 T cells in ankylosing spondylitis. TCRdb redid the calling of the 5' RACE reads with MiXCR, one entry per CDR3 protein. Of around 33,000 distinct CDR3 sequences detected, about 6.8% appear once; the ten largest clones hold roughly a tenth. Sequenced sample: blood, either unsorted or a sorted T cell fraction (not recorded which). The origin of the receptors is a male donor with ankylosing spondylitis or in good health (not recorded which).

The V gene is TRBV12-3 or TRBV12-4, the J gene TRBJ2-1, with 11 bases aligning to TRBD2. Unmatched junction bases numbered 8, after V lost 6 bases and J lost 7 bases. The CDR3 totals 15 residues. CDR3 sequence: CASSLTSGILNEQFF. The CDR3 DNA sequence: TGTGCCAGCAGCCTGACTAGCGGGATCTTGAATGAGCAGTTCTTC.

This clonotype was observed at least ten times. CDR3 region: CSARASGNEGSGYEQYF. Here the CDR3 DNA reads TGCAGTGCTAGGGCTAGCGGAAACGAAGGGTCCGGCTACGAGCAGTACTTC. This chain connects TRBV20-1 to TRBJ2-7; 7 positions agree with TRBD2. After removal of 3 bases from V and 3 bases from J, the junction contained 17 bases not matched to a gene. Germline assignment: CDR1 DFQATT and CDR2 SNEGSKA (reference sequence). The CDR3 sequence is 17 residues long.

This clonotype occurred many times. The chain uses TRBV12-3 or TRBV12-4 and TRBJ1-4, with D maybe TRBD1 (5 bases). Deletions cut 4 bases from V and 8 bases from J, with 14 bases between. CDR3 size: 14 residues. The CDR3 DNA follows: TGTGCCAGCAGTTCCGGGGGAAAGTACGAAAAACTGTTTTTT. Protein sequence: CASSSGGKYEKLFF.

There are many counts of this clonotype. J is TRBJ2-1 and V is TRBV13; TRBD2 matches 11 bases. Per germline, CDR1 PRHDT and CDR2 FYEKMQ (reference sequence). CDR3 length equals 16 residues. V lost 1 base to trimming and J lost 7 bases; unmatched junction nucleotides: 6. The CDR3 here is CASSLVGTSGWNEQFF. The CDR3 DNA reads TGTGCCAGCAGCTTAGTTGGGACTAGCGGATGGAATGAGCAGTTCTTC.

The J gene is TRBJ2-1, the V gene TRBV7-2; 8 bases are a match to TRBD2. The CDR3 is 16 residues long. CDR1 and CDR2 (germline): SGHTA, FQGNSA. Trimming removed 1 base from V and 9 bases from J; junction bases left unmatched: 11. The CDR3 here is CASSLVHAGGLFEQFF. The CDR3 DNA sequence: TGTGCCAGCAGCTTAGTCCACGCGGGAGGCCTCTTTGAGCAGTTCTTC.

As to this clonotype: A much bigger clone sits one base away, suggesting this may be a read error. This rearrangement joins TRBV21-1 to TRBJ2-3; the table assigns TRBD2, which was not confirmed against the DNA. TRBV21-1 is flagged as a pseudogene. The CDR3 length is 17 residues. CDR3 nucleotide sequence: TGTGCCAGCACCACCTACTTAGCGGGAGGAAACACAGATGCGCAGTATTTT. Encoded protein: CASTTYLAGGNTDAQYF.

This clonotype was counted ten times or more. This rearrangement joins TRBV5-1 to TRBJ1-5; tentative D call: TRBD1 (5 bases). CDR1 SGHRS and CDR2 YFSETQ come from the germline V gene. Trimming took 0 bases from V and 6 from J, leaving 13 bases between them. The CDR3 runs 15 residues. CDR3 bases: TGCGCCAGCAGCTTGGCGGGCGGGGACGCTCAGCCCCAGCATTTT. Translation: CASSLAGGDAQPQHF.

This clonotype appeared many times. The chain carries TRBV7-2 and TRBJ1-4; D uncertain. Germline V gene sequence: CDR1 SGHTA, CDR2 FQGNSA. Between the trimmed V and J ends, which lost 5 bases and 4 bases, there was a span of 11 bases. The CDR3 consists of 14 residues. CDR3 DNA sequence: TGTGCCAGCAGCCCTGACACCTTTAATGAAAAACTGTTTTTT. Protein sequence: CASSPDTFNEKLFF.

At least ten counts were recorded for this clonotype. The CDR3 coding sequence is TGTGCCAGCAGACGGACTAGCGGCTCCTACGAGCAGTACTTC. Translation gives CASRRTSGSYEQYF. This sequence joins TRBV5-4 and TRBJ2-7, with 10 bases fitting TRBD2. After removal of 5 bases from V and 0 bases from J, the junction contained 2 bases not matched to a gene. The CDR3 has 14 amino acids. CDR1 is SGHNT and CDR2 is YYREEE in the germline V gene (reference sequence).

Many counts were recorded for this clonotype. The chain couples TRBV30 to TRBJ1-5, with D possibly being TRBD1 (5 bases). CDR3 size: 13 residues. The germline gives CDR1 GTSNPN, CDR2 SVGIG (reference sequence). V dropped 2 bases and J dropped 3 bases, with 8 bases sitting between them. As DNA, the CDR3 is TGTGCCTGGAGTTTGGACACCAATCAGCCCCAGCATTTT. Its translation is CAWSLDTNQPQHF.

The sample holds a few counts of this clonotype. V is TRBV11-2 and J is TRBJ2-7; D is perhaps TRBD1 or TRBD2 (7 bases each). The CDR3 loop spans 16 amino acids. Germline assignment: CDR1 SGHAT and CDR2 FQNNGV. Between the trimmed V and J ends, which lost 1 base and 7 bases, there was a span of 20 bases. The chain's CDR3 is CASSLGHWEGAQEQYF. The CDR3 DNA reads as TGTGCCAGCAGCTTAGGACATTGGGAGGGGGCGCAGGAGCAGTACTTC.

This clonotype was counted many times. The chain uses TRBV20-1 and TRBJ2-3, with D possibly TRBD2 on 6 matching bases. There are 13 residues in the CDR3. Per germline, CDR1 DFQATT and CDR2 SNEGSKA (reference sequence). Between the trimmed V and J ends, which lost 6 bases and 2 bases, there was a span of 12 bases. CDR3 region: CSASREHTDTQYF. The CDR3, as DNA: TGCAGTGCCTCTCGGGAGCACACAGATACGCAGTATTTT.

This clonotype was counted at least ten times. CDR3 in amino acids: CSVRLAGNEQFF. In DNA form, the CDR3 reads TGCAGCGTTCGGCTAGCGGGAAATGAGCAGTTCTTC. The genes are TRBV29-1 and TRBJ2-1; 9 positions match TRBD2. J was trimmed by 7 bases and V by 5 bases; bases with no gene match: 3. This CDR3 has 12 residues. Germline V lookup: CDR1 SQVTM, CDR2 ANQGSEA.

This clonotype has at least ten counts. The chain is built from TRBV5-1 and TRBJ1-3; D remains unclear. CDR3 size: 16 residues. The germline V gene has CDR1 SGHRS and CDR2 YFSETQ. Trimming left V 3 bases short and J 0 bases short, with 13 bases between. CDR3 amino acids: CASSSPDGPSGNTIYF. The CDR3 DNA follows: TGCGCCAGCAGCTCCCCGGACGGACCCTCTGGAAACACCATATATTTT.

At least ten counts were recorded for this clonotype. J is TRBJ2-7 and V is TRBV5-1, with D perhaps TRBD2 (5 bases). CDR1 and CDR2 from the germline V gene are SGHRS and YFSETQ. Trimming took 3 bases from V and 5 from J, leaving 18 bases between them. This CDR3 contains 15 residues. For the CDR3, the DNA is TGCGCCAGCAGCTACGAGCGGCCAACTAAAGACGAGCAGTACTTC. It is translated as CASSYERPTKDEQYF.

This clonotype has ten or more counts. V is TRBV5-1 and J is TRBJ2-7; weak D call: TRBD2 (5 bases). CDR3 size: 15 residues. Germline V gives CDR1 SGHRS, CDR2 YFSETQ. V lost 0 bases to trimming and J lost 3 bases, with 13 bases between them. The chain's CDR3 is CASSLEEAHFYEQYF. The CDR3, as DNA: TGCGCCAGCAGCTTGGAGGAGGCCCACTTCTACGAGCAGTACTTC.

This clonotype was recorded many times. J is TRBJ2-7 and V is TRBV12-3 or TRBV12-4, with 8 bases matching TRBD1. The V segment lost 1 base and the J segment 6 bases; nucleotides outside the gene matches: 2. The CDR3 totals 13 residues. CDR3 DNA sequence: TGTGCCAGCAGTTTAGGGACAGGGTTCGAGCAGTACTTC. Translated: CASSLGTGFEQYF.

There are many counts of this clonotype. This chain joins TRBV21-1 and TRBJ2-7; the DNA was not used to check the table's D call, TRBD1. TRBV21-1 is termed a pseudogene. The CDR3 is made up of 15 amino acids. For the CDR3, the DNA is TGTGCCAGCAGCAAAATTGGGACAGGGGGCTACGAGCAGTACTTC. This sequence encodes CASSKIGTGGYEQYF.

Notes on this clonotype: A read error may account for a junction end that differs from germline. The chain combines TRBV2 with TRBJ2-7; D may be TRBD2 (6 bases). CDR3 size: 14 residues. Germline values: CDR1 SNHLY, CDR2 FYNNEI. The CDR3 nucleotides are TGTGCCAGCAAGGCTAGACTAGATAGCTACAAGCAGTACTTC. Translation gives CASKARLDSYKQYF.

The chain recombines TRBV6-1 with TRBJ2-1, with 7 bases matching TRBD2. Germline V gene data show CDR1 as MNHNS and CDR2 as SASEGT. V trimming: 0 bases; J trimming: 6 bases; junction bases outside the gene matches: 8. The CDR3 spans 16 residues. DNA of the CDR3: TGTGCCAGCAGTGAAGCATGGCGGGAGCAGGGCAATGAGCAGTTCTTC. This sequence encodes CASSEAWREQGNEQFF.

This clonotype was observed many times. V and J are TRBV24-1 and TRBJ2-5; a possible D gene is TRBD2 (5 bases). The CDR3 spans 12 residues. Germline assignment: CDR1 KGHDR and CDR2 SFDVKD. The V end was cut by 8 bases, the J end by 5 bases, with 11 bases between. CDR3 in amino acids: CATKGSAETQYF. The DNA of the CDR3 is TGTGCCACCAAAGGGAGTGCGGAGACCCAGTACTTC.

Many counts were recorded for this clonotype. V usage is TRBV5-1 and J usage is TRBJ2-2, with TRBD2 identical over 8 bases. The germline V gene encodes CDR1 SGHRS and CDR2 YFSETQ. V shed 0 bases and J 3 bases; nucleotides not matched to a gene: 13. The CDR3 is 19 residues long. CDR3: CASSLGVISGRSYTGELFF. The CDR3 DNA sequence: TGCGCCAGCAGCTTGGGGGTTATAAGCGGGAGATCGTACACCGGGGAGCTGTTTTTT.

This clonotype was recorded many times. V is TRBV4-2 and J is TRBJ1-2, with TRBD1 matching over 8 bases. Trimming removed 5 bases from V and 2 bases from J; junction bases left unmatched: 7. The CDR3 is 15 residues long. Per the germline V gene, CDR1 is LGHNA and CDR2 is YNFKEQ. The DNA of the CDR3 is TGTGCCAGCAGCAATGCAGGGGGCGAGAACTATGGCTACACCTTC. The encoded protein is CASSNAGGENYGYTF.

This clonotype was detected many times. The V gene is TRBV11-2, the J gene TRBJ2-3, with 7 nucleotides matching TRBD2. This CDR3 spans 16 amino acids. Germline V lookup: CDR1 SGHAT, CDR2 FQNNGV. The junction had 8 bases not matched to a gene; V was cut back by 4 bases and J by 1 base. As DNA, the CDR3 is TGTGCCAGCAGCTATCCAGAGCGGGACCGCACAGATACGCAGTATTTT. It translates to CASSYPERDRTDTQYF.

Sample share makes this clonotype medium-sized (0.01 to 0.1%). This rearrangement joins TRBV20-1 to TRBJ1-5; 7 bases are shared with TRBD1. CDR1 is DFQATT and CDR2 is SNEGSKA in the germline V gene (reference sequence). The CDR3 runs to 15 residues. The J segment lost 3 bases and the V segment lost 0 bases, leaving 5 bases of the junction unmatched. CDR3 nucleotides: TGCAGTGCTAGAGATCCCGACAGGGTCAATCAGCCCCAGCATTTT. Its translation: CSARDPDRVNQPQHF.

Judged by abundance, this clonotype is medium-sized (0.01 to 0.1%). This chain links TRBV6-1 with TRBJ2-1; D uncertain. Per the germline V gene, CDR1 is MNHNS and CDR2 is SASEGT. The CDR3 spans 11 residues. Trimming stripped 5 bases from V and 7 bases from J, with 6 bases between. This CDR3 reads CASSPQNEQFF. Written as DNA, the CDR3 is TGTGCCAGCAGTCCTCAGAATGAGCAGTTCTTC.

This clonotype was recorded at least ten times. The chain couples TRBV6-5 to TRBJ2-1; D is undetermined. The CDR3 covers 11 residues. The V and J ends lost 8 bases and 3 bases respectively, with 5 bases between them. Germline V lookup: CDR1 MNHEY, CDR2 SVGAGI. As DNA, the CDR3 is TGTGCCAGCCGGCTCTACAATGAGCAGTTCTTC. This encodes CASRLYNEQFF.

This clonotype showed up many times. V gene TRBV5-1 combines with J gene TRBJ2-1; perhaps TRBD2 as D (5 bases). Germline loops: CDR1 SGHRS, CDR2 YFSETQ. The CDR3 has 16 residues. The ends were cut back, 5 bases at V and 3 bases at J, with 18 bases in the middle. The CDR3 sequence: CASSQRRSGNYNEQFF. The DNA of the CDR3 is TGCGCCAGCAGTCAGAGGAGGAGCGGTAACTACAATGAGCAGTTCTTC. The full variable domain, its missing parts supplied by reference TRBV5-1 and TRBJ2-1, is KAGVTQTPRYLIKTRGQQVTLSCSPISGHRSVSWYQQTPGQGLQFLFEYFSETQRNKGNFPGRFSGRQFSNSRSEMNVSTLELGDSALYLCASSQRRSGNYNEQFFGPGTRLTVL.

This clonotype was seen ten or more times. J is TRBJ2-3 and V is TRBV7-8; a possible D gene is TRBD2 (6 bases). The CDR3 has 16 amino acids. V was cut by 5 bases and J by 4 bases, with 19 bases left in between. CDR1 SGHVS and CDR2 FQNEAQ come from the germline V gene. The chain's CDR3 is CASSDLRESQADTQYF. The CDR3 nucleotides are TGTGCCAGCAGCGACCTACGGGAGAGTCAGGCAGATACGCAGTATTTT.

This clonotype was seen repeatedly, ten times or more. Mismatch with germline at one junction end may stem from a read error. The chain recombines TRBV7-6 with TRBJ2-3, with 7 positions matching TRBD2. CDR3 length equals 15 residues. The germline gives CDR1 SGHVS, CDR2 FNYEAQ. The CDR3 spells CASSLAGAGVEIRHF. CDR3 bases: TGTGCCAGCAGCTTAGCTGGGGCGGGAGTCGAGATCAGGCATTTT.

In its sample, this clonotype is large. The chain joins TRBV12-3 or TRBV12-4 to TRBJ2-1; D remains ambiguous. With 8 bases removed from V and 0 bases from J, the gap between germline ends came to 5 bases. The CDR3 spans 12 residues. CDR3: CASGVSYNEQFF. CDR3 bases: TGTGCCAGCGGGGTCTCCTACAATGAGCAGTTCTTC.

This clonotype is deemed medium-sized. This chain joins TRBV12-5 and TRBJ2-1; 8 bases line up with TRBD1. The germline V gene has CDR1 LGHNT and CDR2 FRNRAP. With V trimmed by 4 bases and J by 5 bases, 4 bases remained unmatched. This CDR3 has 14 amino acids. CDR3: CASGSWTGNNEQFF. The CDR3 DNA reads as TGTGCTAGTGGTTCCTGGACAGGGAACAATGAGCAGTTCTTC.